This T cell receptor beta chain was observed in a study of T cell responses to AZD1222 COVID-19 vaccine. Study-wide results and limits: Reports say nearly half of spike-specific TCRs go after unmutated variant regions. The sample set comprised mostly white British donors with more females, and clonal diversity was possibly underestimated.

For this clone: Its antigen is undetermined.

Deletions cut 5 bases from V and 3 bases from J, with 11 bases between. The V gene's germline CDR1 is SGHNT and CDR2 YENEEA. This CDR3 has 13 residues. The assay was immunoSEQ multiplex PCR, and TCRdb's table has in-frame clones only and misses some. The sample lists around 150,000 clones, around nine tenths occurring once. The source material was peripheral blood, sampled on day 0 of AZD1222 vaccination. V and J are TRBV11-3 and TRBJ2-7; D may be TRBD2 (5 bases). This receptor was taken from an adult in good health. CDR3 region: CASSQGGIYEQYF. CDR3 nucleotides: TGTGCCAGCAGCCAAGGAGGTATCTACGAGCAGTACTTC.